A single T cell receptor beta chain is shown here with its context. In the source study's methods: Cell counts per sample came from amplifying reference gene primers. TCRdb keeps only in-frame clones here, not all; method: immunoSEQ multiplex PCR. The DNA gave D and trimming, while V, J and clone size come from that table. Of a few hundred thousand clones in the sample, around nine tenths were seen once. These data are taken from a study of blood T cell repertoires in COVID-19. Study summary: COVID-19 samples collected from the United States, Italy and Spain covered acute and convalescent phases.

V lost 1 base, J lost 9 bases, and 9 bases stayed unmatched. CDR3 size: 14 residues. CDR1 LGHNA and CDR2 YNFKEQ come from the germline V gene. The TCR was taken from a woman aged 30 to 39 with COVID-19, enrolled during active disease. V is TRBV4-2 and J is TRBJ2-7, with 7 nucleotides matching TRBD2. Input material: peripheral blood. This chain's CDR3 is CASSQGLAGAVQYF. The CDR3 DNA reads TGTGCCAGCAGCCAAGGTCTGGCGGGAGCGGTGCAGTACTTC.